This T cell receptor beta chain was documented in a study of EBV T-cell therapy then PD-1 blockade in nasopharyngeal carcinoma. The CDR3 is 17 residues long. Germline CDR1 reads SEHNR; CDR2 reads FQNEAQ (reference sequence). V was pared by 3 bases and J by 4 bases, with 21 bases between. On this clone: What it binds is not known.

TCRdb's copy holds only in-frame clones and misses some; the assay was immunoSEQ multiplex PCR. Among 20,000 to 25,000 clones listed, roughly four fifths were seen once. As to treatment: AdE1-LMPpoly-expanded autologous EBV-specific T-cell therapy followed by anti-PD-1 nivolumab. The TCR originated in a man aged 35 to 55 with nasopharyngeal carcinoma. The V gene is TRBV7-9, the J gene TRBJ2-5, with D possibly matching TRBD2 (5 bases). Sequencing was performed on CD8+ T cells from blood, taken at day -245 from a patient whose treatment included autologous EBV-specific T cells and nivolumab. The DNA of the CDR3 is TGTGCCAGCAGCTTCCCCTCCGGGATAGCAATCGCAGAGACCCAGTACTTC. It encodes CASSFPSGIAIAETQYF.